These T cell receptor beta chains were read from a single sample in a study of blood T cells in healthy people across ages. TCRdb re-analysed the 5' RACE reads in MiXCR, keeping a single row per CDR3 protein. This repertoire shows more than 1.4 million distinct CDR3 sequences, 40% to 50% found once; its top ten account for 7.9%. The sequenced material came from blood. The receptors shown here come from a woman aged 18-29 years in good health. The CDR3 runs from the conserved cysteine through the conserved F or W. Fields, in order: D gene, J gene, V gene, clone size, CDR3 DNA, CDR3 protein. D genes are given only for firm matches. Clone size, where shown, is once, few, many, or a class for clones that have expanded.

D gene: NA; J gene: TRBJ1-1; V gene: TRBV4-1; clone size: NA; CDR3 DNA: TGCGCCAGCAGCCAAGTGGGCGGCGGGGTAGTGGCTTTCTTT; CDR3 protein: CASSQVGGGVVAFF
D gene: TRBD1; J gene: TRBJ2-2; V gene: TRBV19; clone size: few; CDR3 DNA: TGTGCCAGTAGTTTAAGGACAGGGCCCAACACCGGGGAGCTGTTTTTT; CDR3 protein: CASSLRTGPNTGELFF
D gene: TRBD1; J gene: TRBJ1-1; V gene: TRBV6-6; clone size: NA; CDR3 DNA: TGTGCCAGCAGTTGCGGGACAGGGGTCGACACTGAAGCTTTCTTT; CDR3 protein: CASSCGTGVDTEAFF
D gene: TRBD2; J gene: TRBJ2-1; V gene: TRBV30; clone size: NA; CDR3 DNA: TGTGCCTGGAGTGGGGGAGGGAATCGGTACAATGAGCAGTTCTTC; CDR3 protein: CAWSGGGNRYNEQFF
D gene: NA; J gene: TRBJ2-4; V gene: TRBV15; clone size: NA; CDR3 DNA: TGTGCCACCAGCAGAGACTGGGGACTTGGAAACATTCAGTACTTC; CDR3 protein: CATSRDWGLGNIQYF
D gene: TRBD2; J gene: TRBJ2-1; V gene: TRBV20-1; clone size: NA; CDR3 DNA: TGCAGTGCTAGAAAACCCGGGACTAGCGCGTCTGAGCAGTTCTTC; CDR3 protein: CSARKPGTSASEQFF
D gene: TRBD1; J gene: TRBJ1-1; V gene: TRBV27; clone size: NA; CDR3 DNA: TGTGCCAGCAGTTTATCTACAGGGGGACGGGAAGCTTTCTTT; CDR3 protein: CASSLSTGGREAFF
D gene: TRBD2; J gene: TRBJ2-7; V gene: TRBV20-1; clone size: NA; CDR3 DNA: TGCAGTGCTAGGTGGGCTAGCGGCCTCGGTGCATACGAGCAGTACTTC; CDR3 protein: CSARWASGLGAYEQYF
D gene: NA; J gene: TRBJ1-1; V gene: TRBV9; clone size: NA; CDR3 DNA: TGTGCCAGCAGCGTAGAGCCGGAGCTTAGACTTCCGAACACTGAAGCTTTCTTT; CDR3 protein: CASSVEPELRLPNTEAFF
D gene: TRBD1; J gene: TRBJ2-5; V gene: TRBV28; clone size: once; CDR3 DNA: TGTGCCAGCAGCCGGCCCCAGACAGGGAACATGAATGAGCAGTACTTC; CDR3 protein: CASSRPQTGNMNEQYF
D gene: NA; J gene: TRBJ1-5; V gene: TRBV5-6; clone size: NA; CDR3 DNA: TGTGCCGGCAGTCGGGCAGGTCAGCCCCAGCATTTT; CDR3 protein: CAGSRAGQPQHF
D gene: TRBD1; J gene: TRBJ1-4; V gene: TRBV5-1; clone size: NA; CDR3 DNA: TGCGCCAGCAGCGGCGGGACAGGCGGGGAAGAAAAACTGTTTTTT; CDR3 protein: CASSGGTGGEEKLFF
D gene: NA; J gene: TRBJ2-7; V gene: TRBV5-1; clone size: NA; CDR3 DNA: TGCGCCAGCAGCTTGAATGTTATGGCCATTGAGAGCTCCTACGAGCAGTACTTC; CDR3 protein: CASSLNVMAIESSYEQYF
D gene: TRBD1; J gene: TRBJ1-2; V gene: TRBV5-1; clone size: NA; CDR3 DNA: TGCGCCAGCAGCACCGGACAGGGTGTGGGTGGCTACACCTTC; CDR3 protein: CASSTGQGVGGYTF
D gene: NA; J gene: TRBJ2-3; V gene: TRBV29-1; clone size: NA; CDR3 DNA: TGCAGCGGAAGCCAGAGACTCACAGATACGCAGTATTTT; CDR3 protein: CSGSQRLTDTQYF
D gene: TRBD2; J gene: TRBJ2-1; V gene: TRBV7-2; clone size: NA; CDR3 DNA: TGTGCCAGCAGCGGAGGGACTAGCGAGTCTTACAATGAGCAGTTCTTC; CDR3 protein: CASSGGTSESYNEQFF
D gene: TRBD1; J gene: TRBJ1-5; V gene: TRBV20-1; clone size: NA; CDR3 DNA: TGCAGTGCTAGTCCCCGGACAGGGGGCCCTTATAGCAATCAGTCCCAGCATTTT; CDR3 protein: CSASPRTGGPYSNQSQHF
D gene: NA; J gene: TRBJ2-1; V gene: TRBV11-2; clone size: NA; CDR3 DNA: TGTGCCAGCAGCCCCTCGGGTGCAGGGGCCTTCTACAATGAGCAGTTCTTC; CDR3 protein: CASSPSGAGAFYNEQFF
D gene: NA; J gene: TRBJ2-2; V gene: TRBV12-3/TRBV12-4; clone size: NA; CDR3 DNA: TGTGCCAGCCGGACACGGTTGGTCGCCGGGGAGCTGTTTTTT; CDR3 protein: CASRTRLVAGELFF
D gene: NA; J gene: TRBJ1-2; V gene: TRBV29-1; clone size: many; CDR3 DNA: TGCAGCGTTGAAGATCCAGGGATCTATGGCTACACCTTC; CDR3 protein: CSVEDPGIYGYTF
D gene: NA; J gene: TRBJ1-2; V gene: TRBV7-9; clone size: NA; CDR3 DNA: TGTGCCAGCAGCCCCCCAGGGGACTATGGCTACACCTTC; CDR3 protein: CASSPPGDYGYTF
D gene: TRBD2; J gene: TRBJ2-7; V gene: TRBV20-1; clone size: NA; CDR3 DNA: TGCAGTGCTTGGGTAGCGGGAGGGCCCCCTCGGGAGCAGTACTTC; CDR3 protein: CSAWVAGGPPREQYF
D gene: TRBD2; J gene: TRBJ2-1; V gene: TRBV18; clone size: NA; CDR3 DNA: TGTGCCAGCACATATAGCGGGAGTACGTACAATGAGCAGTTCTTC; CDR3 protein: CASTYSGSTYNEQFF
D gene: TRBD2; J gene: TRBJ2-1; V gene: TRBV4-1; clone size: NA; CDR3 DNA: TGCGCCAGCAGCTTACGACTAGTGGGGGGGGATGAGCAGTTCTTC; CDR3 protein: CASSLRLVGGDEQFF
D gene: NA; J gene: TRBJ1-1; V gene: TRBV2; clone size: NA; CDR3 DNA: TGTGCCAGCACTGGGCAGGGAGGTACTGAAGCTTTCTTT; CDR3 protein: CASTGQGGTEAFF
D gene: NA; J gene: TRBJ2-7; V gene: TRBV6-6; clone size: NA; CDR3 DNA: TGTGCCAGCAGCGACGAGGGTGACCAGTACTTC; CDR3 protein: CASSDEGDQYF
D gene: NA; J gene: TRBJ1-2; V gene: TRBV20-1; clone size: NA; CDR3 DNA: TGCAGTGCTGGGAGCCCCCACGGCAGGGAAACGGATGGCTACACCTTC; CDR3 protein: CSAGSPHGRETDGYTF
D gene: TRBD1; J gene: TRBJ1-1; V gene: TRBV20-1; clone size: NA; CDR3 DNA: TGCAGTGCTGAAACTACAGGGGGCACTGAAGCTTTCTTT; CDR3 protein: CSAETTGGTEAFF
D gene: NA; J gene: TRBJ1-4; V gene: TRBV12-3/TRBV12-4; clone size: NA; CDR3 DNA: TGTGCCAGCAGGAAGGGGGGGGTGAATGAAAAACTGTTTTTT; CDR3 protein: CASRKGGVNEKLFF
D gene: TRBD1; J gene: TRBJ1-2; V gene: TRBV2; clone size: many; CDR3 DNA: TGTGCCAGCAGTGAGAACCCGGGACAGGGGAATGGCTACACCTTC; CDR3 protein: CASSENPGQGNGYTF